This T cell receptor (beta chain) was recovered during a study of PD-1 blockade in classical Hodgkin lymphoma. Libraries were prepared by immunoSEQ multiplex PCR; TCRdb keeps only in-frame clonotypes and omits some of them. The repertoire includes 9,500 to 15,000 clones, around four fifths of them detected once, and roughly 1.5% sits in the top ten. Each of the patients experienced relapse following autologous stem cell transplantation, and their brentuximab vedotin exposure differed. Magnetic negative selection of thawed PBMCs was the method by which CD4+ T cells were purified. Patients had relapsed/refractory classical Hodgkin lymphoma with complete response, partial response or progressive disease as best response. In germline, CDR1 is ENHRY, CDR2 SYGVKD. The CDR3 has 14 residues. V was clipped by 2 bases and J by 6 bases; unmatched bases: 2. Findings and caveats of the study: When nivolumab was started under 1 year after ASCT, patients were excluded. Baseline diversity was lower in partial responders and progressors than complete responders.

With regard to this clone: Antigen specificity is unknown.

The material was CD4+ T cells from blood, obtained at baseline. J is TRBJ2-4 and V is TRBV10-3, with 9 positions matching TRBD1. The receptor's source is a human donor with classical Hodgkin lymphoma. The CDR3 sequence is CAISEGTGTNIQYF. In nucleotides, the CDR3 is TGTGCCATCAGTGAGGGGACAGGGACAAACATTCAGTACTTC.